The source of this T cell receptor beta chain is a study of T-cell reconstitution after alpha-beta-depleted transplantation in children. The library targeted TCRbeta and was prepared with unique molecular identifiers. TCRdb recomputed calls from the PCR reads with MiXCR, one row per CDR3 protein. The data contain roughly 82,000 distinct CDR3 sequences, 13% to 15% of them seen just once; the ten biggest clones take up 27%. Study findings and constraints: The origin of alpha-beta T cells about two months after transplant was reportedly several hundred expanded graft clones. In some patients, recipient T cells and intrathymic progenitors surviving conditioning explained high day-60 diversity.

This clonotype was observed a handful of times. The antigen is unknown. The CDR3 contains 18 residues. V was pared by 0 bases and J by 2 bases, with 21 bases between. CDR1 DFQATT and CDR2 SNEGSKA come from the germline V gene (reference sequence). The receptor's source is a male patient between 2 and 15 years old who had a stem cell transplant for acute lymphoblastic leukemia, so the T cells may come from the graft donor. The V and J genes are TRBV20-1 and TRBJ2-3; D possibly corresponds to TRBD2 (6 bases). The starting material was PBMCs, mostly from graft donor cells, obtained 180 days after TCRalphabeta/CD19-depleted stem cell transplant. The chain's CDR3 is CSARDLTRGRHNTDTQYF. The DNA for the CDR3 is TGCAGTGCTAGAGACCTTACGCGGGGACGTCATAACACAGATACGCAGTATTTT.